The 9 T cell receptor beta chains presented below share a single source sample, sequenced in a study of tumor-infiltrating lymphocytes in primary liver carcinoma. The investigators made TCR beta cDNA from roughly 0.55 ug total RNA, using a constant-region primer. Nested multiplex PCR, run for three rounds with slightly modified ARM-PCR, yielded TCR beta libraries. TRBV1-TRBV30 forward primers paired with a C-beta reverse primer drove the first two PCR rounds, ten to eleven cycles each. TCRdb analysed the multiplex PCR reads with MiXCR anew, one entry per CDR3 protein. The sample includes under 150,000 distinct CDR3 sequences, about two thirds of them seen just once. Scientists recovered RNA and DNA together from around 20-30 mg of unsorted bulk tissue. The sample was tumor-adjacent normal liver tissue. These receptors were taken from a woman between 55 and 75 years old with primary liver carcinoma and hepatitis B virus infection.

About this clonotype itself: Sequence at one end of the junction differs from germline and may be a read error. This sequence joins TRBV4-1 and TRBJ1-1; no firm D call. CDR1 and CDR2 from the germline V gene are MGHRA and YSYEKL. CDR3 length: 13 amino acids. CDR3 bases: TGCGCCAGTAGCCTACCGGCCAACACTGAAGCTTTCTTT. Amino acid sequence: CASSLPANTEAFF.

As concerns this clonotype: One end of the junction fails to match germline, which may point to a read error. The J gene is TRBJ2-6, the V gene TRBV4-1; TRBD2 might be the D (5 bases). Germline V CDR1 and CDR2: MGHRA, YSYEKL. The CDR3 runs to 15 residues. The CDR3 nucleotides are TGCGCCAGCCAGGAGGCCTACCCTGGGACCAACGTCCTGACTTTC. This sequence encodes CASQEAYPGTNVLTF.

Note on this clonotype: One end of the junction does not line up with germline, which may come from a read error. The rearrangement joins TRBV6-6 to TRBJ2-5; D is possibly TRBD2 (5 bases). The germline V gene has CDR1 MNHNY and CDR2 SVGAGI (reference sequence). The CDR3 contains 13 residues. The CDR3 sequence: CASSFHWGETRYF. DNA of the CDR3: TGTGCCAGCAGTTTCCACTGGGGAGAGACCCGGTACTTC.

Concerning this clonotype itself: One end of the junction does not line up with germline, which may come from a read error. V is TRBV4-1 and J is TRBJ1-5, with TRBD1 matching over 8 bases. The CDR3 contains 17 residues. Germline CDR1 and CDR2: MGHRA and YSYEKL. The CDR3, as DNA: TGCACCAGCAGCCAAGATGTTGCACAGGGGGTGTGGCAGCCCCGGCATTTT. Translating gives CTSSQDVAQGVWQPRHF.

About this clonotype itself: One junction end does not reproduce the germline sequence, and a read error may be involved. The chain has TRBV4-1 and TRBJ1-5; weak D call: TRBD1 (6 bases). Germline lookup yields CDR1 MGHRA and CDR2 YSYEKL. The CDR3 is 18 residues long. The CDR3 reads CAISQEGGIWSSNQPQHF. The CDR3 DNA sequence: TGCGCCATCAGCCAAGAGGGGGGGATCTGGTCAAGCAATCAGCCCCAGCATTTT.

The sample holds many counts of this clonotype. This chain uses TRBV6-5 with TRBJ2-3; TRBD1 agrees at 8 bases. V was pared by 2 bases and J by 3 bases, with 4 bases of the junction left unmatched. Per germline, CDR1 MNHEY and CDR2 SVGAGI. This CDR3 spans 15 amino acids. The CDR3 sequence: CASSYTGQGTDTQYF. The CDR3 DNA is TGTGCCAGCAGTTACACCGGACAGGGAACAGATACGCAGTATTTT.

About this clonotype: A much larger clone differs from this one at a single base, so this may be a read error. This rearrangement joins TRBV30 to TRBJ1-3, with a weak D call TRBD1 (5 bases). The CDR3 is 14 residues long. Looked up from germline, CDR1 is GTSNPN and CDR2 is SVGIG (reference sequence). V lost 5 bases to trimming and J lost 0 bases, with 11 bases between them. CDR3 residues: CAWGDAGSGNTIYF. In DNA, the CDR3 is TGTGCCTGGGGGGACGCTGGCTCTGGAAACACCATATATTTT.

This clonotype turned up a few times. The chain has TRBV7-9 and TRBJ1-6; 7 bases align to TRBD1. Looked up from germline, CDR1 is SEHNR and CDR2 is FQNEAQ (reference sequence). The CDR3 sequence is 15 residues long. The trim removed 5 bases at V and 7 bases at J, leaving 8 bases unmatched. CDR3 amino acids: CASSLTGDRNSPLHF. The CDR3 coding sequence is TGTGCCAGCAGCCTAACCGGGGACAGAAATTCACCCCTCCACTTT. The whole variable domain, filled in from reference TRBV7-9 and TRBJ1-6, reads DTGVSQNPRHKITKRGQNVTFRCDPISEHNRLYWYRQTLGQGPEFLTYFQNEAQLEKSRLLSDRFSAERPKGSFSTLEIQRTEQGDSAMYLCASSLTGDRNSPLHFGNGTRLTVT.

In this sample, this clonotype turned up a few times. Possible read error: a much larger clone is one base away. The rearrangement uses TRBV13 and TRBJ2-1; 7 nucleotides align to TRBD2. This CDR3 spans 16 amino acids. The V gene's germline CDR1 is PRHDT and CDR2 FYEKMQ (reference sequence). V gave up 5 bases and J gave up 8 bases; unmatched junction bases: 15. The CDR3 bases are TGTGCCAGCAGCCCTAGCGGAGCTAACTTCGACGATGAGCAGTTCTTC. Its protein is CASSPSGANFDDEQFF.